The source of this T cell receptor beta chain is a study of read filtering for tumor transcriptome and immune sequencing (dated by TCRdb to about 2020). Turning to the overall study: Of the patients in the cohort, 17 were male and over 11 were female, and their mean age was approximately 66 years, with a range of roughly 40 to 80. Under revised international staging, about 8 patients fell into R-ISS I, approximately 15 into R-ISS II and 7 into R-ISS III. After DNase treatment, whole-transcriptome libraries were prepared with the TruSeq RNA Access Library Prep Kit. Per sample, about 4.05 to 10.27 million TCR-region mapped reads were obtained with IR-seq, compared with only roughly 80 to 1,300 with RNA-seq. Using the same bone marrow samples, the study compared TCR repertoires obtained by targeted immune repertoire sequencing with those obtained by bulk whole-transcriptome sequencing. A main aim was a read-filtering strategy for immune repertoire data, specifically whether clonotypes supported by a single read should be removed.

This clonotype showed up many times. Its specific antigen is unknown. The record has no base qualities; no much larger clone is one base away. General study outcomes and caveats: Single-read clonotypes made up roughly four fifths of clonotypes but approximately 3.5% of total reads in IR-seq, and 70% to 75% of clonotypes and about 45% of reads in RNA-seq. Rather than purified T cells, the sorted CD138-negative fraction was a mixed bone marrow immune population. IR-seq captured clonotypes at much higher depth and more reliably than RNA-seq, and smaller IR-seq throughput sufficed to identify most shared clonotypes. The correlation between IR-seq and RNA-seq shared clonotype proportions rose when single-read clonotypes were removed.

Every patient had bone marrow sampled at the time of active disease. Bone marrow mononuclear cells were isolated by Ficoll-Hypaque density gradient centrifugation. CD138-negative cells were obtained by negative selection after labeling with CD138 magnetic microbeads on a MACS separator, removing myeloma plasma cells. Purity of the isolated cells was checked by flow cytometry on an Attune NxT using CD138 antibodies. Total RNA was extracted with TRIzol reagent and quantified with a NanoDrop spectrophotometer. Paired RNA-seq and IR-seq were performed on the CD138-negative bone marrow sample of each patient. Starting from 350 to 500 ng RNA, TCR libraries were constructed with the Immunoverse kit using molecular barcoded adaptors that cover the alpha/delta and beta/gamma chains. TCR library preparation was performed with the same RNA that was used for transcriptome sequencing. Sequencing of the TCR libraries was done on an Illumina HiSeq 4000 with 2 x 150 cycles. On the authors' methods: TCR reads were aligned to human V, D, J and C references and assembled into CDR3 clonotypes with MiXCR, including quality filtering and error correction. The tcR package in R was used for analysis of clonotype counts and gene usage diversity. For inspection of raw mapping reads, RNA-seq reads were mapped by STAR aligner version 2.5.3a onto GRCh37 of the human genome. To test how sequencing depth affected the clonotypes detected, IR-seq fastq files were randomly downsampled with Seqtk 1.3. The public reads were reanalyzed by TCRdb: fastp trimming at Q25, MiXCR alignment, in-frame beta chains only. Each entry merges the rows of one CDR3 protein and shows their most common DNA and genes. Here the V and J calls rest on TCRdb's processing, not on the authors' analysis. Recorded for this sample are over 45,000 distinct CDR3 sequences; approximately 12% of them occurred a single time. The top ten clonotypes cover approximately 14% of the sample.

The sequencing sample was made of a population of CD138-negative cells sorted from bone marrow. What the cell subset or site label conveys for this sample: bone marrow mononuclear cells depleted of CD138+ plasma/myeloma cells by negative magnetic selection. The receptor was isolated from a donor at least 40 years old with multiple myeloma.

The DNA sequence is as follows: TGCAGTGCTAGAGACAGGGGCAGGGGTAGCACAGATACGCAGTATTTT. Translated, it gives CSARDRGRGSTDTQYF. This receptor chain uses TRBV20-1 and TRBJ2-3, with a tentative D gene TRBD1 over 6 matching bases. The CDR3 goes from the cysteine to the phenylalanine over 16 residues. The only DNA kept is the CDR3, 48 bases in frame from the first base. Based on the germline V gene (reference sequence), the CDR1 and CDR2 sequences are DFQATT and SNEGSKA. Trimming costs V 0 bases and J 0 bases, and their ends lie 13 bases apart.